The 17 T cell receptor beta chains below all came from one sample that was sequenced in a study of PD-L1 blockade in urothelial cancer. Generated by immunoSEQ multiplex PCR, the TCRdb table keeps only in-frame clones and is missing some. The data hold approximately 51,000 clones, with 70% to 90% observed a single time. The starting material was PBMCs, obtained around atezolizumab (anti-PD-L1) treatment. The source is a man aged 60 to 75 with urothelial cancer.

The chain uses TRBV4-3 and TRBJ2-5; a weak D match, TRBD2 (6 bases). CDR1 and CDR2 from the germline V gene are LGHNA and YSLEER. V was shortened by 3 bases and J by 1 base, with 15 bases between the two germline ends. The CDR3 consists of 16 residues. The CDR3 DNA sequence: TGCGCCAGCAGCCAGACCCGAGCGGGCCTCCAAGAGACCCAGTACTTC. Its protein is CASSQTRAGLQETQYF.

This chain uses TRBV5-1 with TRBJ1-4, with a weak D call TRBD1 (5 bases). The CDR3 has 13 amino acids. Germline V lookup: CDR1 SGHRS, CDR2 YFSETQ. The germline V and J ends were trimmed by 1 base and 7 bases, with 8 bases remaining between them. CDR3 region: CASSLQGGEKLFF. In DNA form, the CDR3 reads TGCGCCAGCAGCTTGCAGGGAGGTGAAAAACTGTTTTTT.

The V gene is TRBV11-2, the J gene TRBJ1-2, with D hard to call. V lost 1 base, J lost 8 bases, and 14 bases lay in between. The CDR3 extends over 14 amino acids. CDR1 is SGHAT and CDR2 is FQNNGV in the germline V gene. The CDR3 loop is CASSLAVAGGGYTF. For the CDR3, the DNA is TGTGCCAGCAGCTTAGCGGTCGCAGGTGGCGGCTACACCTTC.

The chain recombines TRBV2 with TRBJ2-7; TRBD1 matches at 7 bases. V lost 7 bases and J lost 4; bases outside the gene matches: 7. The germline V gene encodes CDR1 SNHLY and CDR2 FYNNEI. The CDR3 consists of 13 residues. The CDR3 region is CASTGGGFYEQYF. CDR3 DNA: TGTGCCAGCACAGGGGGTGGTTTTTACGAGCAGTACTTC.

The rearrangement uses TRBV13 and TRBJ2-1; D not certain. This CDR3 has 12 residues. Trimming stripped 1 base from V and 9 bases from J, with 7 bases between. Germline V gives CDR1 PRHDT, CDR2 FYEKMQ (reference sequence). The CDR3: CASSLAPVEQFF. Here the CDR3 DNA reads TGTGCCAGCAGCTTAGCACCGGTTGAGCAGTTCTTC.

CDR3 sequence reads: CASRLTGGQETQYF. CDR3 DNA: TGTGCCAGCAGGCTAACAGGGGGCCAAGAGACCCAGTACTTC. J is TRBJ2-5 and V is TRBV28; TRBD1 matches at 8 bases. V was clipped by 6 bases and J by 1 base; unmatched bases: 4. Germline CDR1 and CDR2: MDHEN and SYDVKM. The CDR3 runs to 14 residues.

This chain links TRBV11-3 with TRBJ2-3, with D perhaps TRBD2 (5 bases). The CDR3 is 15 amino acids. Deletions cut 0 bases from V and 1 base from J, with 8 bases between. Germline CDR1 is SGHNT and CDR2 is YENEEA. CDR3 protein: CASSLDPGGTDTQYF. The DNA for the CDR3 is TGTGCCAGCAGCTTAGATCCCGGGGGCACAGATACGCAGTATTTT.

The chain carries TRBV27 and TRBJ1-1; perhaps TRBD1 as D (5 bases). Germline V lookup: CDR1 MNHEY, CDR2 SMNVEV (reference sequence). This CDR3 spans 14 amino acids. V was trimmed by 7 bases and J by 1 base, leaving 13 bases between them. The CDR3 sequence: CASKKEGTNTEAFF. The CDR3 DNA reads as TGTGCCAGCAAGAAGGAGGGGACGAACACTGAAGCTTTCTTT.

The chain joins TRBV5-1 to TRBJ2-2; 10 bases align to TRBD1. This CDR3 is built from 15 residues. The V gene's germline CDR1 is SGHRS and CDR2 YFSETQ. The V segment lost 4 bases and the J segment 6 bases; nucleotides outside the gene matches: 6. DNA of the CDR3: TGCGCCAGCAGCCCCGGGACAGGGGACGCCGGGGAGCTGTTTTTT. It yields the protein CASSPGTGDAGELFF.

The chain combines TRBV21-1 with TRBJ1-4. TRBV21-1 is noted as a pseudogene. The CDR3 runs to 14 residues. In DNA form, the CDR3 reads TGTGCCAGCAGCAAAACGGGGGAAGGGGAAAAACTGTTTTTT. As protein: CASSKTGEGEKLFF.

This clone appeared a single time. The chain links TRBV2 to TRBJ2-5; the match to TRBD2 covers 7 bases. Looked up from germline, CDR1 is SNHLY and CDR2 is FYNNEI. The CDR3 has 14 amino acids. After removal of 6 bases from V and 4 bases from J, the junction contained 8 bases not matched to a gene. This CDR3 is CASRGFGRAETQYF. CDR3 sequence (DNA): TGTGCCAGCAGGGGTTTTGGGAGGGCAGAGACCCAGTACTTC.

The V gene is TRBV11-3, the J gene TRBJ2-6; 11 bases agree with TRBD1. After removal of 6 bases from V and 0 bases from J, the junction contained 4 bases not matched to a gene. There are 17 residues in the CDR3. The V gene's germline CDR1 is SGHNT and CDR2 YENEEA. The CDR3 region is CASSSGTGGSGANVLTF. CDR3 nucleotides: TGTGCCAGCAGTTCCGGGACAGGGGGCTCTGGGGCCAACGTCCTGACTTTC.

The V and J genes are TRBV7-8 and TRBJ1-5; tentative D call: TRBD1 (5 bases). CDR3 size: 15 residues. Germline CDR1 reads SGHVS; CDR2 reads FQNEAQ. The V end lost 5 bases, the J end lost 5 bases, and 16 bases lay between the germline ends. Written as DNA, the CDR3 is TGTGCCAGCAGCCAAGGTGGGGCAGGGTATCAGCCCCAGCATTTT. This sequence encodes CASSQGGAGYQPQHF.

This clone occurred once. The rearrangement uses TRBV19 and TRBJ2-6; TRBD2 agrees at 10 bases. This CDR3 spans 19 amino acids. The germline gives CDR1 LNHDA, CDR2 SQIVND (reference sequence). V trimming: 1 base; J trimming: 0 bases; junction bases outside the gene matches: 6. The CDR3 spells CASSIAVAGGSSGANVLTF. As DNA, the CDR3 is TGTGCCAGTAGTATAGCAGTAGCGGGAGGCTCCTCTGGGGCCAACGTCCTGACTTTC.

The chain uses TRBV18 and TRBJ2-2; possible D gene TRBD2, 7 bases. The CDR3 consists of 18 residues. The germline CDR1 and CDR2 sequences are KGHSH and LQKENI. V lost 5 bases, J lost 2 bases, and 21 bases lay in between. The CDR3 loop is CASSGRFWTAGNTGELFF. The CDR3 region has the DNA TGTGCCAGCTCAGGACGCTTTTGGACAGCGGGAAACACCGGGGAGCTGTTTTTT.

The chain recombines TRBV5-1 with TRBJ2-7, with 7 nucleotides matching TRBD1. This CDR3 contains 14 residues. Germline V gene sequence: CDR1 SGHRS, CDR2 YFSETQ. V dropped 5 bases and J dropped 3; count of bases not matched to a gene: 8. The CDR3 sequence: CASSPTGTVYEQYF. As DNA, the CDR3 is TGCGCCAGCAGTCCGACAGGGACCGTCTACGAGCAGTACTTC.

This clone is classed as medium-sized (0.01 to 0.1%). The rearrangement uses TRBV5-1 and TRBJ1-4; D not resolved. V lost 1 base, J lost 0 bases, and 16 bases lay in between. Germline V CDR1 and CDR2: SGHRS, YFSETQ. CDR3 length equals 18 residues. The CDR3 DNA is TGCGCCAGCAGCTTGTATCCGACTGGAGATGCAACTAATGAAAAACTGTTTTTT. Translated: CASSLYPTGDATNEKLFF.